The rows below give T cell receptor beta chains drawn from one sample of a study of T cells in Graves' hyperthyroidism and ophthalmopathy. TCRdb used MiXCR to reprocess the multiplex PCR reads, holding one entry per CDR3 protein. In the table there are 130,000 to 150,000 distinct CDR3 sequences, over 20% of which are singletons. Material for sequencing was blood. These receptors originate from a woman aged 50 to 60 with Graves' hyperthyroidism that later progressed to Graves' ophthalmopathy. Both conserved end residues are part of each CDR3. A D gene is named only where the DNA matches it firmly. The size entry is marked missing in some rows and otherwise reads once, few, many or a size class.

j_call: TRBJ2-3; d_call: NA; clone_size: NA; v_call: TRBV6-1; cdr3_nt: TGTGCCAGCCGGAGGACCACAGATACGCAGTATTTT; cdr3_aa: CASRRTTDTQYF
j_call: TRBJ2-7; d_call: TRBD2; clone_size: many; v_call: TRBV5-1; cdr3_nt: TGCGCCAGCAGCTTAGGCGGGAGTAGGAGCGAGCAGTACTTC; cdr3_aa: CASSLGGSRSEQYF
j_call: TRBJ2-1; d_call: TRBD1; clone_size: NA; v_call: TRBV24-1; cdr3_nt: TGTGCCACCAGTGGAGGGGACGGGACAGGGTTTGGTGAGCAGTTCTTC; cdr3_aa: CATSGGDGTGFGEQFF
j_call: TRBJ2-7; d_call: NA; clone_size: many; v_call: TRBV5-1; cdr3_nt: TGCGCCAGCAGCTTTTCGGGGTACGAGCAGTACTTC; cdr3_aa: CASSFSGYEQYF
j_call: TRBJ2-1; d_call: NA; clone_size: many; v_call: TRBV11-2; cdr3_nt: TGTGCCAGCAGCTTAGTCCCCCCGACAAGTCGGAATGTACACAATGAGCAGTTCTTC; cdr3_aa: CASSLVPPTSRNVHNEQFF
j_call: TRBJ2-2; d_call: NA; clone_size: many; v_call: TRBV7-8; cdr3_nt: TGTGCCAGCAGCTTAGGGGGTAACACCGGGGAGCTGTTTTTT; cdr3_aa: CASSLGGNTGELFF
j_call: TRBJ2-5; d_call: NA; clone_size: many; v_call: TRBV6-1; cdr3_nt: TGTGCCAGCAGCTCCACCACGGGGGAGACCCAGTACTTC; cdr3_aa: CASSSTTGETQYF
j_call: TRBJ2-3; d_call: NA; clone_size: many; v_call: TRBV7-2; cdr3_nt: TGTGCCACCCCCGGGGGTGGCCGCACAGATACGCAGTATTTT; cdr3_aa: CATPGGGRTDTQYF
j_call: TRBJ2-1; d_call: TRBD2; clone_size: many; v_call: TRBV28; cdr3_nt: TGTGCCAGCAGTAAGACTAGCGGGTTTTACAATGAGCAGTTCTTC; cdr3_aa: CASSKTSGFYNEQFF
j_call: TRBJ2-7; d_call: NA; clone_size: many; v_call: TRBV27; cdr3_nt: TGTGCCAGCAGTCCACTTTGGGGCCCCTACGAGCAGTACTTC; cdr3_aa: CASSPLWGPYEQYF
j_call: TRBJ2-5; d_call: NA; clone_size: many; v_call: TRBV30; cdr3_nt: TGTGCCTGGAGCCCCACAGGGTGGGCCCAGTACTTC; cdr3_aa: CAWSPTGWAQYF